This T cell receptor (beta chain) was profiled in a study of blood T cells in healthy people across ages. A second PCR, run for about 7 to 11 cycles, used a sample-barcoded 5' primer plus a J-beta primer mix. Every individual sample yielded 2.5 million or more paired-end reads (each containing CDR3). TCRdb analysed the 5' RACE reads with MiXCR anew, one entry per CDR3 protein. The table lists about 620,000 distinct CDR3 sequences, roughly 21% of them singletons, with 3.5% to 4% in the top ten. J gave up 0 bases and V 4 bases, and 2 bases lay outside the gene matches. Germline V lookup: CDR1 MGHRA, CDR2 YSYEKL. CDR3 length: 14 amino acids. This clonotype was found a few times. Donation came from healthy Caucasian individuals in Russia who were aged roughly 6 to 95.

V usage is TRBV4-1 and J usage is TRBJ2-5, with 7 positions matching TRBD2. Sequenced sample: blood. This sequence was found in a man between 65 and 80 years old in good health. The CDR3 is CASSRGLNQETQYF. The CDR3 bases are TGCGCCAGCAGCCGGGGACTAAACCAAGAGACCCAGTACTTC.